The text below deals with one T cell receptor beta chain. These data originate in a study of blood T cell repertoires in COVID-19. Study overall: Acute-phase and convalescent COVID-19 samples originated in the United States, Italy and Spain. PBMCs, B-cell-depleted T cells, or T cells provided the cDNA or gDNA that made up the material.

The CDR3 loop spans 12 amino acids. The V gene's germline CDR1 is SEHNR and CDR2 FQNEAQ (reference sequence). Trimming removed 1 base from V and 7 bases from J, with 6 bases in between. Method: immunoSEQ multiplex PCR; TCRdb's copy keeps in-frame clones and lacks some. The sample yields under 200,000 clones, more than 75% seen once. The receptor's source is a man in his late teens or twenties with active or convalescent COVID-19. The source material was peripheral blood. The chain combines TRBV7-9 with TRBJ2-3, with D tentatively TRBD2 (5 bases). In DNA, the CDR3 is TGTGCCAGCAGCTTAGGGAGGAATACGCAGTATTTT. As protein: CASSLGRNTQYF.